This TCR beta chain was sequenced in a study of shared clonotypes between healthy human individuals. Background on the study: Each donor's CD8 memory used one plate, CD8 naive two, each CD4 subset three.

Study results and caveats: Sampling covered nothing but blood. Tissue TCR repertoires likely differ from those found in blood. Naive subsets tended to show greater estimated richness than memory subsets. Rarefaction analysis demonstrated incomplete sorted-subset sequencing notwithstanding large depth.

CD45RO negativity and positive selection for CCR7 defined naive CD8 cells, a population that excluded terminally differentiated effector memory CD45RA+ cells. This CDR3 has 16 residues. Germline values: CDR1 MGHRA, CDR2 YSYEKL. With 4 bases clipped from V and 2 bases from J, the junction kept 5 bases outside the gene matches. Of note for this clone: Its antigen is currently unknown.

TCRdb keeps only in-frame clones here, not all; method: immunoSEQ multiplex PCR. The repertoire consists of approximately 600,000 clones, with roughly 96% occurring once and the leading ten covering over 0.09%. This chain uses TRBV4-1 with TRBJ2-1; the match to TRBD1 covers 10 bases. The receptor was isolated from a woman aged 25 to 39 in good health. Sample: naive CD8+ T cells sorted from blood. The CDR3: CASSLSDRGPYNEQFF. CDR3 DNA sequence: TGCGCCAGCAGCCTATCCGACAGGGGGCCCTACAATGAGCAGTTCTTC.